This is a list of T cell receptor beta chains from one sample in a study of OX40 agonist ivuxolimab in advanced cancers. TCRdb's table, derived via immunoSEQ multiplex PCR, lists solely in-frame clones and lacks some. Here the sample spans about 73,000 clones, 85% to 90% being singletons. Source: CD4+ or CD8+ T cells sorted from blood, taken in a trial of the OX40 agonist ivuxolimab. The source of these receptors is an adult with an advanced solid tumor such as melanoma, head and neck, liver or kidney cancer. CDR3s leave out the opening cysteine and the closing phenylalanine or tryptophan.

v_call	j_call	cdr3_aa
TRBV7-2	TRBJ2-7	ASSLAGIEINEQY
TRBV7-8	TRBJ2-1	ASSLARTSNEQF
TRBV18	TRBJ2-7	ASSTQGAGRVYEQY
TRBV5-4	TRBJ2-7	ASSSPLAPYEQY
TRBV11-2	TRBJ1-1	ASSLASPPRTEAF
TRBV2	TRBJ2-3	ASSLSSGVDTQY
TRBV7-9	TRBJ2-3	ASSLVQEGQY
TRBV27	TRBJ2-7	ASSLGVPSYEQY
TRBV28	TRBJ1-2	ASSSTLLQTYGYT
TRBV7-2	TRBJ2-3	ASSTGLGITDTQY
TRBV5-1	TRBJ1-2	ASSFEDGYGYT
TRBV13	TRBJ2-7	ASSQGTSGNYEQY
TRBV2	TRBJ2-5	ASSDSETQY
TRBV27	TRBJ1-5	ASSWGQSNQPQH
TRBV7-3	TRBJ2-5	ASSSGPPGLAGETQY
TRBV6-6	TRBJ1-4	ASSSTGATNEKLF
TRBV19	TRBJ2-1	ASSPGLAGTEQF
TRBV5-6	TRBJ1-5	ASSLSGDQPQH
TRBV11-3	TRBJ2-3	ASSLEYADTQY
TRBV10-3	TRBJ2-7	AISGLRHPYEQY
TRBV5-1	TRBJ2-5	ASSLAGTSGLQETQY
TRBV28	TRBJ2-7	ASRGASAVSEQY
TRBV5-8	TRBJ2-5	ASSLGLRGSQETQY
TRBV30	TRBJ2-1	AWSSSAIYNEQF
TRBV2	TRBJ2-3	ASRRTGGADTQY
TRBV28	TRBJ2-5	ASSFPGLAETQY
TRBV10-2	TRBJ1-3	ASQGANGNTIY
TRBV19	TRBJ1-1	ASSVGQGARGTEAF
TRBV7-6	TRBJ2-3	ASSLDGRNQAQY
TRBV6-5	TRBJ2-1	ASRFWGEGTNEQF
TRBV7-3	TRBJ1-3	ATEPDRATGNTIY
TRBV5-1	TRBJ1-3	ASRDTPGTIY
TRBV6-6	TRBJ1-4	ASSRGLFNNEKLF
TRBV19	TRBJ2-3	ASSTSGVETDTQY
TRBV27	TRBJ2-5	ASSTSGLAGGPGETQY
TRBV19	TRBJ2-7	ASSLSGTIPREQY
TRBV4-1	TRBJ2-7	ASRPLQGAREQY
TRBV27	TRBJ2-1	ASSLGASGRGEQF
TRBV7-3	TRBJ2-1	ASSSGTPKADEQF
TRBV13	TRBJ1-4	ASSILTGEEKLF
TRBV2	-	ASSEGQGAYEQY
TRBV7-9	TRBJ2-5	ASGQETQY
TRBV28	TRBJ2-7	AAQAGGISYEQY